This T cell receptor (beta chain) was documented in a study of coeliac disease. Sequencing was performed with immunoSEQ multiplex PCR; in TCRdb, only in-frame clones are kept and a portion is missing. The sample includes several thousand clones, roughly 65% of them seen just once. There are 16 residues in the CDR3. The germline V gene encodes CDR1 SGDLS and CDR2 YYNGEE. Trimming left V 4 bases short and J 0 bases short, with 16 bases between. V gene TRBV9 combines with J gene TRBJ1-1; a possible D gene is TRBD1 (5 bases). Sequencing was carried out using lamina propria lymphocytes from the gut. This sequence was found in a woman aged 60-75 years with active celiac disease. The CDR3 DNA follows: TGTGCCAGCAGCTCTTTCATCGGGGGGTTGAACACTGAAGCTTTCTTT. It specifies CASSSFIGGLNTEAFF.